The 13 T cell receptor beta chains listed next were all sequenced from one sample in a study of shared clonotypes between healthy human individuals. The data were produced by immunoSEQ multiplex PCR, yet TCRdb's version contains in-frame clones alone and is incomplete. The data hold over 800,000 clones, with 80% to 95% observed a single time. Naive CD8 cells comprised CD45RO-negative, CCR7-positively selected cells, excluding terminally differentiated effector memory CD45RA+ cells. Sequencing was done on a sample of naive CD8+ T cells sorted from blood. All receptors come from a man aged 25-45 years in good health.

The CDR3 sequence: CASSSYTNEQFF. CDR3 DNA: TGTGCCAGCAGCTCCTATACCAATGAGCAGTTCTTC. This chain links TRBV7-9 with TRBJ2-1; D remains ambiguous. Per the germline V gene, CDR1 is SEHNR and CDR2 is FQNEAQ (reference sequence). Trimming pared 4 bases from V and 6 bases from J, leaving 7 bases between. The CDR3 runs to 12 residues.

This chain links TRBV6-6 with TRBJ1-5; 7 bases fit TRBD1. The CDR3 has 15 residues. From germline, CDR1 is MNHNY and CDR2 SVGAGI (reference sequence). After removal of 2 bases from V and 5 bases from J, the junction contained 6 bases not matched to a gene. The CDR3 loop is CASSYVRGGDQPQHF. As DNA, the CDR3 is TGTGCCAGCAGTTACGTCAGGGGGGGGGATCAGCCCCAGCATTTT.

The genes are TRBV27 and TRBJ2-2, with a tentative D call TRBD1 (5 bases). The V gene lost 4 bases and the J gene lost 5 bases, with 14 bases spanning the gap. Germline-derived CDR1 and CDR2 are MNHEY and SMNVEV (reference sequence). The CDR3 covers 15 residues. In nucleotides, the CDR3 is TGTGCCAGCAGTTCCCGACAGTTGGTGACCGGGGAGCTGTTTTTT. It specifies CASSSRQLVTGELFF.

The chain combines TRBV6-6 with TRBJ2-1; D may be TRBD1 (6 bases). Germline V gene sequence: CDR1 MNHNY, CDR2 SVGAGI (reference sequence). With 5 bases removed from V and 7 bases from J, the gap between germline ends came to 18 bases. This CDR3 is built from 15 residues. CDR3 bases: TGTGCCAGCAGTCAAACAGGGCCCCCACTGAATGAGCAGTTCTTC. As protein: CASSQTGPPLNEQFF.

V usage is TRBV19 and J usage is TRBJ1-2; a weak D match, TRBD1 (5 bases). Between the trimmed V and J ends, which lost 8 bases and 8 bases, there was a span of 21 bases. Germline CDR1 and CDR2: LNHDA and SQIVND (reference sequence). This CDR3 is built from 14 residues. The CDR3 coding sequence is TGTGCCAGTGGGTATGGAGCGTCAGGGCTCGGCTACACCTTC. Its protein product is CASGYGASGLGYTF.

This chain connects TRBV19 to TRBJ1-5, with D maybe TRBD1 (6 bases). The germline V gene has CDR1 LNHDA and CDR2 SQIVND (reference sequence). There are 15 residues in the CDR3. V was trimmed by 3 bases and J by 0 bases, leaving 9 bases between them. In DNA form, the CDR3 reads TGTGCCAGTAGTATGGACAGTTATAGCAATCAGCCCCAGCATTTT. Translated: CASSMDSYSNQPQHF.

The rearrangement links TRBV7-6 to TRBJ1-1; perhaps TRBD1 as D (5 bases). Germline V gene sequence: CDR1 SGHVS, CDR2 FNYEAQ. Trimming pared 5 bases from V and 4 bases from J, leaving 11 bases between. CDR3 length: 13 residues. The CDR3 DNA reads TGTGCCAGCAGCCCGACCGGGGGCACTGAAGCTTTCTTT. It yields the protein CASSPTGGTEAFF.

J is TRBJ2-7 and V is TRBV7-9, with no clear D. Germline V CDR1 and CDR2: SEHNR, FQNEAQ (reference sequence). CDR3 length: 15 amino acids. Trimming shortened V by 4 bases and J by 1 base, and 14 bases separated the two germline ends. CDR3 loop: CASSSPARLSYEQYF. The DNA for the CDR3 is TGTGCCAGCAGCTCGCCCGCCCGGTTGTCCTACGAGCAGTACTTC.

This clone has a handful of counts. The chain carries TRBV10-3 and TRBJ1-2; 9 bases map to TRBD1. CDR1 and CDR2 (germline): ENHRY, SYGVKD. The CDR3 totals 15 residues. The J segment lost 3 bases and the V segment lost 3 bases, leaving 5 bases of the junction unmatched. DNA for the CDR3: TGTGCCATCAGTGATGGGACAGGGAAAGACTATGGCTACACCTTC. Translation gives CAISDGTGKDYGYTF.

This sequence joins TRBV19 and TRBJ2-2; D possibly corresponds to TRBD2 (5 bases). The CDR3 sequence is 14 residues long. V was shortened by 8 bases and J by 0 bases, with 10 bases between the two germline ends. CDR1 and CDR2 (germline): LNHDA, SQIVND (reference sequence). CDR3 residues: CASASGPNTGELFF. The CDR3 DNA is TGTGCCAGTGCGAGCGGCCCGAACACCGGGGAGCTGTTTTTT.

This clone came up once. V and J are TRBV4-1 and TRBJ1-5; 9 nucleotides line up with TRBD1. The CDR3 spans 17 residues. CDR1 and CDR2 from the germline V gene are MGHRA and YSYEKL. V was clipped by 4 bases and J by 1 base; unmatched bases: 8. CDR3 bases: TGCGCCAGCAGCCCCCTTTGGACAGGGGCGAGCAATCAGCCCCAGCATTTT. Its translation: CASSPLWTGASNQPQHF.

The chain uses TRBV6-5 and TRBJ1-1; D is unresolved. Trimming removed 0 bases from V and 0 bases from J, with 11 bases in between. Per germline, CDR1 MNHEY and CDR2 SVGAGI. The CDR3 extends over 16 amino acids. The CDR3 DNA sequence: TGTGCCAGCAGTTACTCGTCGGCCGGGATGAACACTGAAGCTTTCTTT. Translating gives CASSYSSAGMNTEAFF.

This chain uses TRBV29-1 with TRBJ2-3; D might be TRBD1 or TRBD2, each matching 6 bases. V was shortened by 8 bases and J by 5 bases, with 29 bases between the two germline ends. Germline V gene sequence: CDR1 SQVTM, CDR2 ANQGSEA. This CDR3 contains 17 residues. CDR3 coding DNA: TGCAGCTCCTACTGGGGGGACGTACAGGGTTTGGTAGATACGCAGTATTTT. Its translation is CSSYWGDVQGLVDTQYF.